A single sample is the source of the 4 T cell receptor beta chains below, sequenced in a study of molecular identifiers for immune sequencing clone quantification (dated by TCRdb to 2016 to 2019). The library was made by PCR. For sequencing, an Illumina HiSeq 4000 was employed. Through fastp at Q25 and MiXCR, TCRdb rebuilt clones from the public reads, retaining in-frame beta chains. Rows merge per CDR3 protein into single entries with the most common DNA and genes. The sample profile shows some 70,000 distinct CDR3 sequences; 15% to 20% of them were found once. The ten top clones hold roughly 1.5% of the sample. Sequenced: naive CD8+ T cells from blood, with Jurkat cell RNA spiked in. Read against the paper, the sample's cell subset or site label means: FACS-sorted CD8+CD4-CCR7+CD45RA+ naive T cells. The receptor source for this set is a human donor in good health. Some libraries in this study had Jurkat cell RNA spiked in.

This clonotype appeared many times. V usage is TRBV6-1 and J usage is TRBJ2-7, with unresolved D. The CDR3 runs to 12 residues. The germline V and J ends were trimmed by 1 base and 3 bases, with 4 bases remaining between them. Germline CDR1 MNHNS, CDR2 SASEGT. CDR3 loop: CASSEGSYEQYF. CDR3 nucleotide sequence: TGTGCCAGCAGTGAAGGCAGCTACGAGCAGTACTTC.

The CDR3 spells CAWTAASGGEQFF. CDR3 DNA sequence: TGTGCCTGGACCGCGGCTAGCGGCGGGGAGCAGTTCTTC. The J gene is TRBJ2-1, the V gene TRBV30; TRBD2 matches 7 bases. The V segment lost 4 bases and the J segment 10 bases; nucleotides outside the gene matches: 10. CDR1 and CDR2 (germline): GTSNPN, SVGIG (reference sequence). The CDR3 is made up of 13 amino acids.

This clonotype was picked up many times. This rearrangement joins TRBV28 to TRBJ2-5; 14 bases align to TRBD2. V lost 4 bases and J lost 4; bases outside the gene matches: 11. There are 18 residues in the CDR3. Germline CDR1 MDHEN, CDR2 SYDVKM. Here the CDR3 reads CASSYRRVGLAGGETQYF. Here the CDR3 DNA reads TGTGCCAGCAGTTACCGCCGCGTTGGACTAGCGGGAGGAGAGACCCAGTACTTC.

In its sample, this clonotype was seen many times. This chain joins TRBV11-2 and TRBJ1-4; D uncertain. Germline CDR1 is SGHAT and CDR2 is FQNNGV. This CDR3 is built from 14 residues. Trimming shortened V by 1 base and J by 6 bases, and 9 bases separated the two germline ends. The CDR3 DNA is TGTGCCAGCAGCTTAGGATCACTTGATGAAAAACTGTTTTTT. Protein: CASSLGSLDEKLFF.